This TCR beta chain was profiled in a study of T cell repertoires in cytomegalovirus infection. TCRdb analysed the reads with MiXCR anew, one entry per CDR3 protein. Of 450,000 to 550,000 distinct CDR3 sequences listed, under 45% are singletons. In regard to this clonotype: What it binds is unknown.

The CDR3 has 15 amino acids. The ends lost 2 bases at V and 0 bases at J; junction bases unmatched: 2. The germline CDR1 and CDR2 sequences are LGHNA and YNFKEQ. The study, taken as a whole, reports: Dominating the ex vivo response were HLA-C-restricted CMV-specific TCR beta clonotypes.

The sequence was obtained from a human donor in good health (CMV status not recorded). Some clones in this sample may be carry-over from other donors' samples. The chain recombines TRBV4-2 with TRBJ2-3; 7 bases line up with TRBD1. This specimen was cultured PBMCs, taken from culture after CMV antigen stimulation. CDR3 in amino acids: CASSQKDRSTDTQYF. The CDR3 DNA reads as TGTGCCAGCAGCCAAAAGGACAGGAGCACAGATACGCAGTATTTT.